This T cell receptor beta chain was identified in a study of blood T cells in healthy people across ages. The CDR3 length is 15 residues. Deletions cut 5 bases from V and 4 bases from J, with 14 bases between. Germline CDR1 SGHVS, CDR2 FQNEAQ. Through a sample-barcoded 5' primer and a J-beta primer mix, a second PCR was run for roughly 6 to 12 cycles. Tags on each cDNA molecule came from a template-switch adaptor with 12 random nucleotides. Using its own MiXCR run on the 5' RACE reads, TCRdb lists one record per CDR3 protein. The data show about 800,000 distinct CDR3 sequences, about 25% seen once. This sample also appeared in a second study, on T cells of mothers and their children. From that second work: Extraction yielded RNA that went, in full, into cDNA synthesis at around 1.5 ug per 15 ul. Reads obtained per mother exceeded 9.5 million TCR beta CDR3 reads, with a few million obtained per child.

The rearrangement links TRBV7-8 to TRBJ1-4, with a weak D call TRBD1 (5 bases). This sequence was found in a boy between 10 and 17 years old in good health. The source material was blood. The CDR3 DNA sequence: TGTGCCAGCAGCCGCGAGGGGCTGTTTAATGAAAAACTGTTTTTT. It translates to CASSREGLFNEKLFF.